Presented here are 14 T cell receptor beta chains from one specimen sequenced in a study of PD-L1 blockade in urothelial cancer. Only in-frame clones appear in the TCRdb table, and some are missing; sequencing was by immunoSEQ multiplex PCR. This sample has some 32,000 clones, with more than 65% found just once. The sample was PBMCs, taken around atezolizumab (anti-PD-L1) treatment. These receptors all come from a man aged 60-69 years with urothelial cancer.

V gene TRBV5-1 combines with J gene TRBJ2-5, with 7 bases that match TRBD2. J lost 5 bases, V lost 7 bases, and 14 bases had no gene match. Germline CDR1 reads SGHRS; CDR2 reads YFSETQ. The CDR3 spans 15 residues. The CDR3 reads CASSLLSGIWETQYF. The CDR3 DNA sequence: TGCGCCAGCTCTTTGTTGAGCGGGATCTGGGAGACCCAGTACTTC.

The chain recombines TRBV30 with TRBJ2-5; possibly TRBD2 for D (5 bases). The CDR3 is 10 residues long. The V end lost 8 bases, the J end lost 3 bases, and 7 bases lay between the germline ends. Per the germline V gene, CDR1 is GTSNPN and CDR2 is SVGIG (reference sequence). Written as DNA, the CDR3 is TGTGCCCTCGGGGAAGAGACCCAGTACTTC. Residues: CALGEETQYF.

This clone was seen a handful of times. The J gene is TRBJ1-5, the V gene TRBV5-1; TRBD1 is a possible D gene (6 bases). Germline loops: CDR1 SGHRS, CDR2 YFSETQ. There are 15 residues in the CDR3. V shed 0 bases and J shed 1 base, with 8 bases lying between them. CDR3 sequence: CASSLDGTSNQPQHF. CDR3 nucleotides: TGCGCCAGCAGCTTGGACGGGACAAGCAATCAGCCCCAGCATTTT.

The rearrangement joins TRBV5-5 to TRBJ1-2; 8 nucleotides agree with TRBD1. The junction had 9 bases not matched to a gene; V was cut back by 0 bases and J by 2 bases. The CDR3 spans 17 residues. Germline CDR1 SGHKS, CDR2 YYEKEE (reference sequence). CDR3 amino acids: CASSLVPGQGFNYGYTF. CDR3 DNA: TGTGCCAGCAGCTTGGTCCCCGGACAGGGATTCAACTATGGCTACACCTTC.

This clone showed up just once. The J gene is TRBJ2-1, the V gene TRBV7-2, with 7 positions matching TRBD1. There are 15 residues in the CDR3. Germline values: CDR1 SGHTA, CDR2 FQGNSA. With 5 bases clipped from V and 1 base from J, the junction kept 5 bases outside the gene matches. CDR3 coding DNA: TGTGCCAGCAGCCCCGACAGGGCATCCTACAATGAGCAGTTCTTC. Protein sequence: CASSPDRASYNEQFF.

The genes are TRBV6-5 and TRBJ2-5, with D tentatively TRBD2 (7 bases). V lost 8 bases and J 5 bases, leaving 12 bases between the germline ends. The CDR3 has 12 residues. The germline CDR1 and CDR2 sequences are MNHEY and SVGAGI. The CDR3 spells CASARGGETQYF. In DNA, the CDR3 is TGTGCCAGCGCAAGGGGGGGGGAGACCCAGTACTTC.

This CDR3 reads CASSHSLGLGVSTDTQYF. CDR3 sequence (DNA): TGTGCCAGCAGCCATTCTCTCGGTCTCGGGGTTAGCACAGATACGCAGTATTTT. This chain joins TRBV7-9 and TRBJ2-3, with TRBD2 as a possible D gene (5 bases). V was shortened by 5 bases and J by 0 bases, with 21 bases between the two germline ends. The CDR3 is 18 residues long. Germline V CDR1 and CDR2: SEHNR, FQNEAQ (reference sequence).

The DNA of the CDR3 is TGTGCCAGCAGCGACAGGAGGAACACTGAAGCTTTCTTT. Its translation is CASSDRRNTEAFF. This chain uses TRBV25-1 with TRBJ1-1; D might be TRBD1 (6 bases). Per the germline V gene, CDR1 is MGHDK and CDR2 is SYGVNS. V lost 6 bases, J lost 1 base, and 9 bases lay in between. The CDR3 consists of 13 residues.

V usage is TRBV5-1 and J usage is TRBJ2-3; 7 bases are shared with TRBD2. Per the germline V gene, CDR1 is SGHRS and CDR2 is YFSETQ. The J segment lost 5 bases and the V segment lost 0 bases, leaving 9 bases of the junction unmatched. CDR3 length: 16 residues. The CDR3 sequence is CASSLVLAGAGDTQYF. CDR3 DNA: TGCGCCAGCAGCTTGGTGTTGGCGGGAGCGGGAGATACGCAGTATTTT. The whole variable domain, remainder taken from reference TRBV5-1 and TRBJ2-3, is KAGVTQTPRYLIKTRGQQVTLSCSPISGHRSVSWYQQTPGQGLQFLFEYFSETQRNKGNFPGRFSGRQFSNSRSEMNVSTLELGDSALYLCASSLVLAGAGDTQYFGPGTRLTVL.

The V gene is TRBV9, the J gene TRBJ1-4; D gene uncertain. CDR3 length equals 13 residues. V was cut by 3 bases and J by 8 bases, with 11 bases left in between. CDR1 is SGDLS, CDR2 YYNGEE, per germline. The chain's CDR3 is CASSGVLEEKLFF. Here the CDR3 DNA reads TGTGCCAGCAGCGGCGTCTTAGAAGAAAAACTGTTTTTT.

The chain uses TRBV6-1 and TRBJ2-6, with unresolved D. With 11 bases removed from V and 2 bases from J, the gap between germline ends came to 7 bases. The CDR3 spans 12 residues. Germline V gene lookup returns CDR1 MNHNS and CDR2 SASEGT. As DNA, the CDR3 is TGTGCCGTTACACCTGGGGCCAACGTCCTGACTTTC. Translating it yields CAVTPGANVLTF.

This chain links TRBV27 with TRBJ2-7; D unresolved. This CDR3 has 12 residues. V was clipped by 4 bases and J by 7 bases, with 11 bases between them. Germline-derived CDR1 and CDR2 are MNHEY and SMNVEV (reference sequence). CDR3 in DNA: TGTGCCAGCAGTTCGAATCAAGCTGAGCAGTACTTC. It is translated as CASSSNQAEQYF.

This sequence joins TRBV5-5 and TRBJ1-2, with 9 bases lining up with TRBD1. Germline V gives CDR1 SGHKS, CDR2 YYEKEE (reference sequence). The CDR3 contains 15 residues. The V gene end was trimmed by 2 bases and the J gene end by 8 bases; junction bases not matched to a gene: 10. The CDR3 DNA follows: TGTGCCAGCAGCTTCCTGGACAGGGGTTTGTCGGGCTACACCTTC. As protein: CASSFLDRGLSGYTF. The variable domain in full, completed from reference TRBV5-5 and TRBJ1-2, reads DAGVTQSPTHLIKTRGQQVTLRCSPISGHKSVSWYQQVLGQGPQFIFQYYEKEERGRGNFPDRFSARQFPNYSSELNVNALLLGDSALYLCASSFLDRGLSGYTFGSGTRLTVV.

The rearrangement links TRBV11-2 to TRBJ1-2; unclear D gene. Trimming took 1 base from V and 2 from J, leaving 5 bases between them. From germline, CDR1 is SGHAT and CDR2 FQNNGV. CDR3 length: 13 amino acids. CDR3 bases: TGTGCCAGCAGCTTAGGGGCGAACTATGGCTACACCTTC. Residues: CASSLGANYGYTF. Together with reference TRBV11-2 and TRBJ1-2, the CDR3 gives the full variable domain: EAGVAQSPRYKIIEKRQSVAFWCNPISGHATLYWYQQILGQGPKLLIQFQNNGVVDDSQLPKDRFSAERLKGVDSTLKIQPAKLEDSAVYLCASSLGANYGYTFGSGTRLTVV.